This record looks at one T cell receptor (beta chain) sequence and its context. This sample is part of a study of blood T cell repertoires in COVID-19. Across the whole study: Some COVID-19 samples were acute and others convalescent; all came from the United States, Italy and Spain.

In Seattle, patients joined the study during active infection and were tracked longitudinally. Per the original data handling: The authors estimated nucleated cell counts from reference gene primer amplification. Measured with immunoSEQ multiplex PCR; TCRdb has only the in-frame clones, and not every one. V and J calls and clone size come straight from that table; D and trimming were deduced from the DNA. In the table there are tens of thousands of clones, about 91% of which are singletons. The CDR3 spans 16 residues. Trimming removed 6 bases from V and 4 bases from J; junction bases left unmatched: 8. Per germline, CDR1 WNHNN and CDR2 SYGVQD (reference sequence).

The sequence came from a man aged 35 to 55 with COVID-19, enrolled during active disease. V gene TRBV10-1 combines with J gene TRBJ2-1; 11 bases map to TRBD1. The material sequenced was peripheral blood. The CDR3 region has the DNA TGCGCCAGCAGCCCCGGGACAGGGGGGCTATACAATGAGCAGTTCTTC. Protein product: CASSPGTGGLYNEQFF.